This passage covers 22 T cell receptor beta chains from one sample sequenced in a study of early T cells in non-severe SARS-CoV-2 infection (dated by TCRdb to about 2021). Library creation used 5' RACE. The instrument was a NextSeq 500. TCRdb reprocessing: public reads trimmed at Q25 with fastp, clones called with MiXCR, in-frame beta chains kept. Under each unique CDR3 protein, matching rows form one entry showing the most common genes and DNA. Here the sample has more than 55,000 distinct CDR3 sequences; roughly 5.7% occur a single time. More than 3% of the sample lies in the top ten. The sequencing here drew on whole blood, taken at baseline. The source of these receptors is an adult who was a healthcare worker with PCR-confirmed SARS-CoV-2 infection or an uninfected control (not recorded which).

This clonotype occurred a few times. The rearrangement links TRBV29-1 to TRBJ2-7; 10 bases align to TRBD1. CDR3 length equals 13 residues. Unmatched junction bases numbered 6, after V lost 6 bases and J lost 4 bases. Germline values: CDR1 SQVTM, CDR2 ANQGSEA. CDR3 coding DNA: TGCAGCGTCGACAGGGGGCAAGGGTACGAGCAGTACTTC. This sequence encodes CSVDRGQGYEQYF.

This clonotype was counted many times. V gene TRBV28 combines with J gene TRBJ2-7, with 7 nucleotides matching TRBD1. The CDR3 is made up of 17 amino acids. CDR1 is MDHEN and CDR2 is SYDVKM in the germline V gene. V was clipped by 6 bases and J by 5 bases; unmatched bases: 19. The chain's CDR3 is CASSSERNTGTVHEQYF. CDR3 sequence (DNA): TGTGCCAGCAGCTCGGAGCGAAATACCGGGACAGTCCACGAGCAGTACTTC.

This clonotype was counted many times. The V and J genes are TRBV6-5 and TRBJ2-7, with 7 bases fitting TRBD1. Germline V lookup: CDR1 MNHEY, CDR2 SVGAGI. This CDR3 contains 13 residues. With 6 bases clipped from V and 5 bases from J, the junction kept 7 bases outside the gene matches. CDR3 DNA sequence: TGTGCCAGCAGCCGACAGGGTTTGCACGAGCAGTACTTC. Translation gives CASSRQGLHEQYF.

In its sample, this clonotype was seen many times. This sequence joins TRBV7-2 and TRBJ1-2; D unclear. V lost 1 base, J lost 4 bases, and 10 bases lay in between. The length of the CDR3 is 14 residues. The germline gives CDR1 SGHTA, CDR2 FQGNSA. As DNA, the CDR3 is TGTGCCAGCAGCTTAGTTTCGAGCTCCTATGGCTACACCTTC. Its translation: CASSLVSSSYGYTF.

This clonotype was seen many times. The rearrangement uses TRBV3-1 and TRBJ1-2; D not resolved. The CDR3 consists of 14 residues. CDR1 and CDR2 (germline): LGHDT, YNNKEL (reference sequence). V was shortened by 1 base and J by 3 bases, with 9 bases between the two germline ends. CDR3 in amino acids: CASSQGRWDYGYTF. The CDR3 region has the DNA TGTGCCAGCAGCCAAGGACGGTGGGACTATGGCTACACCTTC.

Ten or more counts support this clonotype. The rearrangement links TRBV29-1 to TRBJ1-1; D unresolved. The CDR3 is made up of 13 amino acids. Germline V lookup: CDR1 SQVTM, CDR2 ANQGSEA. Trimming cost V 3 bases and J 1 base, with 9 bases left between them. CDR3 protein: CSVERAGNTEAFF. CDR3 nucleotide sequence: TGCAGCGTTGAGAGGGCAGGGAACACTGAAGCTTTCTTT.

This clonotype was seen a few times. The V and J genes are TRBV10-3 and TRBJ2-7; D may be TRBD2 (6 bases). The CDR3 consists of 15 residues. The V end lost 3 bases, the J end lost 2 bases, and 14 bases lay between the germline ends. Germline V gene sequence: CDR1 ENHRY, CDR2 SYGVKD. CDR3 protein: CAISDPAGRTYEQYF. The CDR3 DNA follows: TGTGCCATCAGTGATCCGGCGGGGAGAACCTACGAGCAGTACTTC.

The chain links TRBV20-1 to TRBJ2-5; D unresolved. CDR1 and CDR2 from the germline V gene are DFQATT and SNEGSKA (reference sequence). With 5 bases removed from V and 5 bases from J, the gap between germline ends came to 9 bases. The CDR3 runs 11 residues. CDR3 in DNA: TGCAGTGCTCTCTTGGGGGAGACCCAGTACTTC. Translating gives CSALLGETQYF.

This clonotype has ten or more counts. The chain uses TRBV10-1 and TRBJ2-3; TRBD2 might be the D (5 bases). Germline loops: CDR1 WNHNN, CDR2 SYGVQD (reference sequence). The V gene lost 3 bases and the J gene lost 3 bases, with 10 bases spanning the gap. The CDR3 contains 14 residues. The CDR3 DNA is TGCGCCAGCAGTGAAGGTTGGGAGACAGATACGCAGTATTTT. Translation: CASSEGWETDTQYF.

This clonotype was detected a few times. DNA of the CDR3: TGCAGTGCTAGCCAAGGACTAGATACGCAGTATTTT. Amino acids: CSASQGLDTQYF. V and J are TRBV20-1 and TRBJ2-3, with D possibly being TRBD2 (5 bases). V was cut by 3 bases and J by 5 bases, with 9 bases left in between. This CDR3 is 12 amino acids long. CDR1 and CDR2 (germline): DFQATT, SNEGSKA (reference sequence).

The sample holds many counts of this clonotype. The CDR3 sequence is CASSSGQGRKLFF. In nucleotides, the CDR3 is TGTGCCAGCAGTTCTGGACAGGGTCGAAAACTGTTTTTT. The rearrangement uses TRBV28 and TRBJ1-4, with TRBD1 identical over 8 bases. The CDR3 is 13 residues long. The germline V gene encodes CDR1 MDHEN and CDR2 SYDVKM. The V segment lost 4 bases and the J segment 10 bases; nucleotides outside the gene matches: 5.

Notes on this clonotype: A read error may explain this, as a much larger clone is one base away. In this CDR3 the conserved last residue, phenylalanine or tryptophan, is missing, so a read error is likely. The genes are TRBV5-1 and TRBJ2-6, with D possibly TRBD1 on 6 matching bases. The CDR3 extends over 17 amino acids. Germline CDR1 and CDR2: SGHRS and YFSETQ. Trimming pared 0 bases from V and 2 bases from J, leaving 12 bases between. The CDR3: CASSLGQGIAGANVLTY. CDR3 sequence (DNA): TGCGCCAGCAGCTTGGGGCAGGGGATCGCTGGGGCCAACGTCCTGACTTAC.

This clonotype was observed at least ten times. The chain combines TRBV6-5 with TRBJ2-1, with 12 bases aligning to TRBD2. Germline values: CDR1 MNHEY, CDR2 SVGAGI. V lost 0 bases to trimming and J lost 4 bases; unmatched junction nucleotides: 1. CDR3 length equals 16 residues. The CDR3 nucleotides are TGTGCCAGCAGTTACTCGACTAGCGGGAGTTACAATGAGCAGTTCTTC. It codes for CASSYSTSGSYNEQFF.

This clonotype occurred many times. The gene calls are TRBV3-1 and TRBJ2-7, with D uncertain. Germline values: CDR1 LGHDT, CDR2 YNNKEL (reference sequence). V was clipped by 4 bases and J by 6 bases, with 13 bases between them. The CDR3 covers 13 residues. Written as DNA, the CDR3 is TGTGCCAGCAGCCCCTCTAGGGTCGGCGAGCAGTACTTC. As protein: CASSPSRVGEQYF.

At least ten counts were recorded for this clonotype. This sequence joins TRBV29-1 and TRBJ1-2; 8 bases agree with TRBD1. V gave up 7 bases and J gave up 4 bases; unmatched junction bases: 2. The length of the CDR3 is 11 residues. CDR1 and CDR2 (germline): SQVTM, ANQGSEA. CDR3 nucleotides: TGCAGCGCTGACAGGGGCTATGGCTACACCTTC. It encodes CSADRGYGYTF.

This clonotype has a count of ten or more. The chain uses TRBV19 and TRBJ1-5; 10 positions match TRBD1. The CDR3 runs to 15 residues. Per the germline V gene, CDR1 is LNHDA and CDR2 is SQIVND (reference sequence). The ends lost 5 bases at V and 5 bases at J; junction bases unmatched: 6. The CDR3 bases are TGTGCCAGTAGTCCTCCGACAGGGGGCGATCAGCCCCAGCATTTT. It is translated as CASSPPTGGDQPQHF.

This clonotype was observed a few times. V usage is TRBV7-8 and J usage is TRBJ1-4; TRBD1 agrees at 7 bases. The length of the CDR3 is 15 residues. From germline, CDR1 is SGHVS and CDR2 FQNEAQ. Losses at the gene ends were 5 bases for V and 7 bases for J; bases not matched to a gene: 10. The CDR3 loop is CASSRPGGGGEKLFF. CDR3 bases: TGTGCCAGCAGCCGCCCAGGGGGAGGTGGTGAAAAACTGTTTTTT.

The gene calls are TRBV28 and TRBJ2-4; TRBD1 agrees at 9 bases. The CDR3 has 17 residues. With 6 bases clipped from V and 9 bases from J, the junction kept 18 bases outside the gene matches. CDR1 and CDR2 from the germline V gene are MDHEN and SYDVKM. CDR3 nucleotides: TGTGCCAGCAGGGCCTTGACAGGGGGTCCCACCCTAGGCATTCAGTACTTC. Protein: CASRALTGGPTLGIQYF.

V gene TRBV3-1 combines with J gene TRBJ1-5; D remains ambiguous. CDR1 is LGHDT and CDR2 is YNNKEL in the germline V gene (reference sequence). The CDR3 has 14 amino acids. With 8 bases removed from V and 0 bases from J, the gap between germline ends came to 11 bases. CDR3 amino acids: CASARTVSNQPQHF. For the CDR3, the DNA is TGTGCCAGCGCGCGGACCGTTAGCAATCAGCCCCAGCATTTT.

This clonotype was seen many times. CDR3 DNA sequence: TGTGCCAGCAGCACAATGCAGCGGGGCTCACCCCTCCACTTT. Amino acids: CASSTMQRGSPLHF. The rearrangement uses TRBV5-5 and TRBJ1-6, with D perhaps TRBD1 (5 bases). The CDR3 has 14 residues. The V gene's germline CDR1 is SGHKS and CDR2 YYEKEE (reference sequence). The germline V and J ends were trimmed by 4 bases and 10 bases, with 15 bases remaining between them. Complete variable domain (other parts from reference TRBV5-5 and TRBJ1-6): DAGVTQSPTHLIKTRGQQVTLRCSPISGHKSVSWYQQVLGQGPQFIFQYYEKEERGRGNFPDRFSARQFPNYSSELNVNALLLGDSALYLCASSTMQRGSPLHFGNGTRLTVT.

This clonotype was seen ten or more times. The chain is built from TRBV27 and TRBJ2-7; D might be TRBD1 (6 bases). The V end was cut by 5 bases, the J end by 0 bases, with 11 bases between. The CDR3 has 14 amino acids. The germline V gene encodes CDR1 MNHEY and CDR2 SMNVEV (reference sequence). This chain's CDR3 is CASSPQGISYEQYF. In DNA form, the CDR3 reads TGTGCCAGCAGTCCGCAGGGGATCTCCTACGAGCAGTACTTC.

This clonotype turned up a few times. This chain uses TRBV10-3 with TRBJ2-4; a weak D match, TRBD2 (7 bases). Germline CDR1 ENHRY, CDR2 SYGVKD. The CDR3 loop spans 12 amino acids. V lost 10 bases and J 7 bases, leaving 14 bases between the germline ends. The chain's CDR3 is CATGGTLNIQYF. The CDR3 coding sequence is TGTGCCACCGGGGGGACACTCAACATTCAGTACTTC.